These T cell receptor beta chains were read from a single sample in a study of control samples from healthy donors and cancer patients. TCRdb keeps only in-frame clones here, not all; method: immunoSEQ multiplex PCR. The sample consists of roughly 100,000 clones, 83% of them appearing once. The sample was blood. These receptors were obtained from a woman aged 45-65 years in good health. Each CDR3 is given with its conserved first and last residue. A D gene is named only where the DNA matches it firmly. Rows give clone size only sometimes, using once, few, many, or a class for an expanded clone.

TRBD1	TRBV7-4	TRBJ2-7	-	TGTGCCAGCAGCGGCCCCGGGACAGGGGGCGAATTTTACGAGCAGTACTTC	CASSGPGTGGEFYEQYF
TRBD1	TRBV29-1	TRBJ1-2	-	TGCAGCGTTAGACAGGGGCCTAACTATGGCTACACCTTC	CSVRQGPNYGYTF
-	TRBV14	TRBJ1-3	-	TGTGCCAGCAGCCAAGAGAGATACACCATATATTTT	CASSQERYTIYF
-	TRBV15	TRBJ1-1	few	TGTGCCACCAGCAGAGAACCTCAGGGAGGCACTGAAGCTTTCTTT	CATSREPQGGTEAFF
-	TRBV7-2	TRBJ2-3	-	TGTGCCAGCAGCCCACTAGTCCGTAGCACAGATACGCAGTATTTT	CASSPLVRSTDTQYF
-	TRBV27	TRBJ2-5	-	TGTGCCAGTGGGGACACGGAAGAGACCCAGTACTTC	CASGDTEETQYF
-	TRBV5-1	TRBJ2-2	-	TGCGCCAGCAGCTCGACACTTCGCACCGGGGAGCTGTTTTTT	CASSSTLRTGELFF
TRBD2	TRBV19	TRBJ2-3	-	TGTGCCAGTAGGCGGGGGACTAGCGGAACAGATACGCAGTATTTT	CASRRGTSGTDTQYF
-	TRBV4-1	TRBJ1-4	-	TGCGCCAGCAGCCAATTTATTCGGGAAAAACTGTTTTTT	CASSQFIREKLFF
TRBD1	TRBV5-5	TRBJ2-3	-	TGTGCCAGCAGCCGATGGGACAGGGGGCTGTTAGCGGAGACAGATACGCAGTATTTT	CASSRWDRGLLAETDTQYF
-	TRBV6-5	TRBJ1-5	-	TGTGCCAGCAGTAATTACGACAGTGCCGGGAGGCCCCAGCATTTT	CASSNYDSAGRPQHF
TRBD1	TRBV5-4	TRBJ1-4	-	TGTGCCAGCAGCACCGACAGGGGTGGCGAAAAACTGTTTTTT	CASSTDRGGEKLFF
TRBD2	TRBV7-2	TRBJ2-4	-	TGTGCCAGCAGCTTATCGGGACTAGCGGGGGGGCAAAACATTCAGTACTTC	CASSLSGLAGGQNIQYF
-	TRBV2	TRBJ2-3	-	TGTGCCAGCAGTGTTTGGTCCCAAGATACGCAGTATTTT	CASSVWSQDTQYF
-	TRBV24-1	TRBJ2-7	-	TGTGCCACTTCGCGGGGAGGTGCAGCCTACGAGCAGTACTTC	CATSRGGAAYEQYF
-	TRBV12-5	TRBJ2-1	-	TGTGCTAGTGGGCTGTTTCGTTATGAGCAGTTCTTC	CASGLFRYEQFF